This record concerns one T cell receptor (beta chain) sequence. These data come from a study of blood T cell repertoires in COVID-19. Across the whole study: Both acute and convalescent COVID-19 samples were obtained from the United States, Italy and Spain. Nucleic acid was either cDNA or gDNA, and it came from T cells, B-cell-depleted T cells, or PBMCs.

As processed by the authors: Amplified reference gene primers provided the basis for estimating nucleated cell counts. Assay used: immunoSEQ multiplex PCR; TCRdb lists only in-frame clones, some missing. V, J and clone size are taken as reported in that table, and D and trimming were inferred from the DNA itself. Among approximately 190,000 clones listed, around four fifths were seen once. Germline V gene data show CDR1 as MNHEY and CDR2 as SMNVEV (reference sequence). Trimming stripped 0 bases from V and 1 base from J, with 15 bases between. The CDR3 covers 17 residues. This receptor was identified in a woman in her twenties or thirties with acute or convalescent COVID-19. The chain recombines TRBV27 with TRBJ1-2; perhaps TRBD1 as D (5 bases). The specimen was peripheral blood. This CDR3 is CASSLSPLPGLNYGYTF. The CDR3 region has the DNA TGTGCCAGCAGTTTATCGCCCCTGCCAGGGCTTAACTATGGCTACACCTTC.